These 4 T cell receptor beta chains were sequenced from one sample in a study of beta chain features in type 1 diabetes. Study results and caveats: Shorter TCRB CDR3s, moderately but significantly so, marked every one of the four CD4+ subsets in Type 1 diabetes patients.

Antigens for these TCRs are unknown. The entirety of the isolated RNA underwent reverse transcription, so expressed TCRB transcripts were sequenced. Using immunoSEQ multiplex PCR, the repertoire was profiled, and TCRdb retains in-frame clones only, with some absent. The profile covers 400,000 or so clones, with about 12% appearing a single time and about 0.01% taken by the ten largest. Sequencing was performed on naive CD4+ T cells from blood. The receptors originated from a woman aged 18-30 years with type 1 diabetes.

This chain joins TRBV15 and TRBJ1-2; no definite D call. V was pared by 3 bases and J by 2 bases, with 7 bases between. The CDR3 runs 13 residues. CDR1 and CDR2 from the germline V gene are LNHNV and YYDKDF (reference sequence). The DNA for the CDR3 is TGTGCCACCAGCAGTGAGCTGAACTATGGCTACACCTTC. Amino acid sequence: CATSSELNYGYTF.

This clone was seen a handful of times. The CDR3 spells CASSLIDSYGYTF. As DNA, the CDR3 is TGTGCCAGCAGCTTGATAGACAGCTATGGCTACACCTTC. The rearrangement joins TRBV7-9 to TRBJ1-2, with D perhaps TRBD1 (5 bases). Germline V CDR1 and CDR2: SEHNR, FQNEAQ (reference sequence). The CDR3 spans 13 residues. The V and J ends lost 3 bases and 4 bases respectively, with 9 bases between them.

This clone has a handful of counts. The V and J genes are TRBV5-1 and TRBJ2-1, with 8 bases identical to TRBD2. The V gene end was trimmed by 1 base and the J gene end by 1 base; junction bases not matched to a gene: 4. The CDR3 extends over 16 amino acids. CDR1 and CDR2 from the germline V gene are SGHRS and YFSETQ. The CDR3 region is CASSLWASGSYNEQFF. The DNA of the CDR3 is TGCGCCAGCAGCTTGTGGGCTAGCGGGTCCTACAATGAGCAGTTCTTC.

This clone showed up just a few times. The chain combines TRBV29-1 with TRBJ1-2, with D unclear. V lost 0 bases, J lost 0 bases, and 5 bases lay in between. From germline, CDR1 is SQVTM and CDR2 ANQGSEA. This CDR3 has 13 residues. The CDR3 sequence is CSVEEGTNYGYTF. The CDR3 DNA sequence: TGCAGCGTTGAAGAGGGCACTAACTATGGCTACACCTTC.